This T cell receptor beta chain was identified during a study of human T cells and chemical hapten exposure. From germline, CDR1 is SNHLY and CDR2 FYNNEI. This CDR3 has 18 amino acids. The V and J ends lost 1 base and 5 bases, in that order; junction bases with no gene match: 9. TCRdb re-derived calls from the 5' RACE reads in MiXCR, one entry per CDR3 protein. This sample has 65,000 to 95,000 distinct CDR3 sequences; about 7.7% occur once, and the top ten carry about 2.2%. Unfractionated whole blood yielded the extracted total RNA. The TCR originated in a male donor in good health. This chain links TRBV2 with TRBJ2-2; 11 positions agree with TRBD2. DNA for the CDR3: TGTGCCAGCAGTGAAGGTCTAGCGGGAGGAATCTGGACCGGGGAGCTGTTTTTT. It translates to CASSEGLAGGIWTGELFF.